These 32 T cell receptor beta chains were sequenced from one sample in a study of T cell repertoires in cytomegalovirus infection. No antigen has been identified for these receptors. TCRdb re-analysed the reads in MiXCR, keeping a single row per CDR3 protein. This sample has roughly 220,000 distinct CDR3 sequences, with 38% found just once. This specimen consisted of CD8+ T cells from cultured PBMCs, obtained from culture after CMV antigen stimulation. These TCRs come from a human donor in good health (CMV status not recorded). Some clones in this sample may be carry-over from other donors' samples.

The rearrangement uses TRBV7-2 and TRBJ2-5; TRBD2 agrees at 7 bases. Looked up from germline, CDR1 is SGHTA and CDR2 is FQGNSA. The CDR3 has 16 residues. V gave up 1 base and J gave up 2 bases; unmatched junction bases: 7. The CDR3 is CASSLEIQGLQETQYF. The CDR3 DNA is TGTGCCAGCAGCTTAGAAATTCAGGGACTACAAGAGACCCAGTACTTC. Using reference TRBV7-2 and TRBJ2-5 for the parts outside the CDR3, the full variable domain is GAGVSQSPSNKVTEKGKDVELRCDPISGHTALYWYRQSLGQGLEFLIYFQGNSAPDKSGLPSDRFSAERTGGSVSTLTIQRTQQEDSAVYLCASSLEIQGLQETQYFGPGTRLLVL.

The CDR3 region is CSAPTGESNQPQHF. The CDR3 DNA sequence: TGCAGTGCCCCGACGGGGGAGAGCAATCAGCCCCAGCATTTT. The gene calls are TRBV20-1 and TRBJ1-5, with a possible D match to TRBD1 (5 bases). This CDR3 region has 14 residues. The V and J ends lost 6 bases and 1 base respectively, with 13 bases between them. CDR1 and CDR2 from the germline V gene are DFQATT and SNEGSKA (reference sequence).

This clonotype has a handful of counts. J is TRBJ2-1 and V is TRBV7-6; 10 bases map to TRBD2. CDR3 length equals 15 residues. The J segment lost 6 bases and the V segment lost 5 bases, leaving 7 bases of the junction unmatched. CDR1 SGHVS and CDR2 FNYEAQ come from the germline V gene. CDR3 sequence: CASSPPKREGNEQFF. The CDR3 DNA sequence: TGTGCCAGCAGCCCGCCCAAGCGGGAGGGCAATGAGCAGTTCTTC. The whole variable domain, filled in from reference TRBV7-6 and TRBJ2-1, reads GAGVSQSPRYKVTKRGQDVALRCDPISGHVSLYWYRQALGQGPEFLTYFNYEAQQDKSGLPNDRFSAERPEGSISTLTIQRTEQRDSAMYRCASSPPKREGNEQFFGPGTRLTVL.

The rearrangement joins TRBV12-3 or TRBV12-4 to TRBJ1-5; tentatively, D is TRBD1 (6 bases). Trimming removed 6 bases at V and 6 bases at J, with 15 bases between. This CDR3 is built from 14 residues. The CDR3 here is CASSYQGKLQPQHF. The CDR3 DNA is TGTGCCAGCAGCTACCAGGGGAAGCTTCAGCCCCAGCATTTT.

This clonotype has at least ten counts. The V gene is TRBV7-2, the J gene TRBJ2-3; D may be TRBD2 (7 bases). V lost 5 bases, J lost 11 bases, and 17 bases lay in between. The V gene's germline CDR1 is SGHTA and CDR2 FQGNSA. The CDR3 extends over 13 amino acids. CDR3 sequence (DNA): TGTGCCAGCAGCCGTCAGGAAGGGGGGGGGCAGTATTTT. Translated, it gives CASSRQEGGGQYF.

J is TRBJ1-5 and V is TRBV28; no firm D call. Germline V lookup: CDR1 MDHEN, CDR2 SYDVKM. This CDR3 has 14 amino acids. The ends were cut back, 1 base at V and 6 bases at J, with 10 bases in the middle. The CDR3 bases are TGTGCCAGCAGTTTATACGGTGTTGGTCAGCCCCAGCATTTT. Amino acid sequence: CASSLYGVGQPQHF.

V usage is TRBV11-2 and J usage is TRBJ2-7; a weak D match, TRBD1 (6 bases). The CDR3 has 13 amino acids. CDR1 and CDR2 (germline): SGHAT, FQNNGV. V was pared by 5 bases and J by 2 bases, with 10 bases between. The DNA for the CDR3 is TGTGCCAGCAGCCCCAGGGGCCCCTACGAGCAGTACTTC. Translation gives CASSPRGPYEQYF.

The chain employs TRBV6-2 or TRBV6-3 and TRBJ2-7; 9 bases fit TRBD2. Germline values: CDR1 MNHEY, CDR2 SVGEGT. The CDR3 covers 16 residues. With V trimmed by 0 bases and J by 6 bases, 9 bases remained unmatched. The CDR3 bases are TGTGCCAGCAGTTACTCGGCGGTAGCGGGAGCTCTCGAGCAGTACTTC. It specifies CASSYSAVAGALEQYF.

The V call is TRBV6-1, the J call TRBJ1-1; no clear D gene. In germline, CDR1 is MNHNS, CDR2 SASEGT. This CDR3 comprises 15 residues. V was pared by 5 bases and J by 4 bases, with 17 bases between. The CDR3 sequence: CASSSRGGSTTEAFF. The CDR3 bases are TGTGCCAGCAGTTCACGTGGAGGATCGACCACTGAAGCTTTCTTT.

This clonotype was detected a few times. V is TRBV27 and J is TRBJ1-1; tentative D call: TRBD1 (5 bases). Germline lookup yields CDR1 MNHEY and CDR2 SMNVEV (reference sequence). This CDR3 has 14 amino acids. V lost 4 bases and J 5 bases, leaving 14 bases between the germline ends. In nucleotides, the CDR3 is TGTGCCAGCAGTTCTGTCTGGGGCGGAACTGAAGCTTTCTTT. Protein sequence: CASSSVWGGTEAFF.

V gene TRBV7-6 combines with J gene TRBJ2-6; TRBD2 might be the D (5 bases). Germline V gene lookup returns CDR1 SGHVS and CDR2 FNYEAQ. The CDR3 has 15 residues. V was cut by 1 base and J by 2 bases, with 6 bases left in between. DNA for the CDR3: TGTGCCAGCAGCTTAGGAGGGACTGGGGCCAACGTCCTGACTTTC. Its translation: CASSLGGTGANVLTF. Supplemented by reference TRBV7-6 and TRBJ2-6, the full variable domain reads GAGVSQSPRYKVTKRGQDVALRCDPISGHVSLYWYRQALGQGPEFLTYFNYEAQQDKSGLPNDRFSAERPEGSISTLTIQRTEQRDSAMYRCASSLGGTGANVLTFGAGSRLTVL.

V gene TRBV25-1 combines with J gene TRBJ2-2, with D perhaps TRBD2 (5 bases). The CDR3 runs to 15 residues. CDR1 and CDR2 from the germline V gene are MGHDK and SYGVNS. Trimming left V 1 base short and J 3 bases short, with 9 bases between. The CDR3 loop reads CASSEFSRDTGELFF. Written as DNA, the CDR3 is TGTGCCAGCAGTGAATTTTCGAGGGACACCGGGGAGCTGTTTTTT.

There are a few counts of this clonotype. The rearrangement links TRBV7-8 to TRBJ1-2; D is possibly TRBD1 (6 bases). The CDR3 contains 15 residues. Trimming stripped 1 base from V and 4 bases from J, with 13 bases between. From germline, CDR1 is SGHVS and CDR2 FQNEAQ. The CDR3 DNA follows: TGTGCCAGCAGCTTAGGGCGGGGGCGAAGCTATGGCTACACCTTC. Amino acid sequence: CASSLGRGRSYGYTF.

The chain employs TRBV19 and TRBJ2-1; D possibly corresponds to TRBD1 (5 bases). CDR3 length equals 16 residues. Germline CDR1 and CDR2: LNHDA and SQIVND (reference sequence). V was trimmed by 6 bases and J by 2 bases, leaving 17 bases between them. The CDR3 DNA sequence: TGTGCCAGTAGCCCATGGGGCCCGGGCACCTACAATGAGCAGTTCTTC. Translated: CASSPWGPGTYNEQFF.

This rearrangement joins TRBV29-1 to TRBJ2-7, with 7 bases fitting TRBD2. The V segment lost 4 bases and the J segment 2 bases; nucleotides outside the gene matches: 5. The germline V gene encodes CDR1 SQVTM and CDR2 ANQGSEA. The CDR3 has 13 amino acids. CDR3 region: CSVVGEGTYEQYF. CDR3 coding DNA: TGCAGCGTTGTTGGGGAGGGGACCTACGAGCAGTACTTC.

This clonotype has a handful of counts. V usage is TRBV4-2 and J usage is TRBJ1-4; 7 bases agree with TRBD1. This CDR3 has 15 residues. Germline V CDR1 and CDR2: LGHNA, YNFKEQ. V lost 5 bases and J lost 6; bases outside the gene matches: 9. The CDR3 DNA is TGTGCCAGCAGCAGGGGGCTGGATAGGGATGAAAAACTGTTTTTT. Residues: CASSRGLDRDEKLFF.

This chain connects TRBV7-9 to TRBJ2-5, with 8 bases identical to TRBD2. This CDR3 spans 16 amino acids. With 4 bases clipped from V and 5 bases from J, the junction kept 12 bases outside the gene matches. Germline CDR1 is SEHNR and CDR2 is FQNEAQ (reference sequence). CDR3 amino acids: CASSSGGAGAKETQYF. In DNA, the CDR3 is TGTGCCAGCAGCTCCGGGGGAGCGGGAGCGAAGGAGACCCAGTACTTC.

V is TRBV7-8 and J is TRBJ2-2; D may be TRBD1 or TRBD2 (6 bases each). The CDR3 length is 16 residues. Trimming removed 5 bases at V and 2 bases at J, with 15 bases between. Germline V gene sequence: CDR1 SGHVS, CDR2 FQNEAQ. The CDR3 DNA reads TGTGCCAGCAGCCCTGCAGGGGACTTTAACACCGGGGAGCTGTTTTTT. Its protein product is CASSPAGDFNTGELFF.

This chain uses TRBV7-3 with TRBJ2-1, with 9 bases matching TRBD2. Trimming at V came to 2 bases and at J to 5 bases, leaving 4 bases not matched to a gene. This CDR3 has 15 residues. Per the germline V gene, CDR1 is SGHTA and CDR2 is FQGTGA. CDR3 amino acids: CASSLPPSGDNEQFF. CDR3 in DNA: TGTGCCAGCAGCTTACCCCCTAGCGGGGACAATGAGCAGTTCTTC.

The chain joins TRBV29-1 to TRBJ2-7, with D uncertain. Per germline, CDR1 SQVTM and CDR2 ANQGSEA. With 1 base removed from V and 3 bases from J, the gap between germline ends came to 10 bases. The CDR3 has 13 residues. The CDR3 reads CSVEAGSYYEQYF. CDR3 DNA sequence: TGCAGCGTTGAAGCCGGGTCGTACTACGAGCAGTACTTC.

This clonotype was counted between two and nine times. This chain connects TRBV19 to TRBJ1-1, with D unresolved. V was clipped by 7 bases and J by 5 bases, with 14 bases between them. This CDR3 comprises 13 residues. Germline V gene data show CDR1 as LNHDA and CDR2 as SQIVND (reference sequence). This chain's CDR3 is CASTPGGLTEAFF. DNA for the CDR3: TGTGCCAGTACCCCGGGAGGGCTTACTGAAGCTTTCTTT.

This clonotype was seen only a few times. CDR3 sequence reads: CASSRLRENTEAFF. As DNA, the CDR3 is TGTGCCAGCAGCAGGTTAAGGGAAAACACTGAAGCTTTCTTT. The chain joins TRBV7-8 to TRBJ1-1; D ambiguous. V was cut by 5 bases and J by 2 bases, with 12 bases left in between. The CDR3 has 14 residues. Germline loops: CDR1 SGHVS, CDR2 FQNEAQ.

This clonotype was seen only a few times. The CDR3 reads CAISAFNSPLHF. CDR3 sequence (DNA): TGTGCCATCAGCGCCTTTAATTCACCCCTCCACTTT. The V and J genes are TRBV10-3 and TRBJ1-6, with D unresolved. V was clipped by 6 bases and J by 6 bases, with 6 bases between them. CDR1 is ENHRY, CDR2 SYGVKD, per germline. CDR3 size: 12 residues.

This sequence joins TRBV11-2 and TRBJ1-1; D gene unclear. The CDR3 runs to 15 residues. V was trimmed by 2 bases and J by 0 bases, leaving 10 bases between them. CDR1 SGHAT and CDR2 FQNNGV come from the germline V gene. CDR3 nucleotide sequence: TGTGCCAGCAGCTTACCCCCGGAATTGAACACTGAAGCTTTCTTT. This translates into CASSLPPELNTEAFF.

The chain uses TRBV7-9 and TRBJ2-2; 9 nucleotides agree with TRBD1. With V trimmed by 5 bases and J by 0 bases, 4 bases remained unmatched. Germline loops: CDR1 SEHNR, CDR2 FQNEAQ (reference sequence). The CDR3 loop spans 16 amino acids. The CDR3, as DNA: TGTGCCAGCAGCATGCGACAGGGGGCGAACACCGGGGAGCTGTTTTTT. It yields the protein CASSMRQGANTGELFF.

CDR3 sequence reads: CASRPRKAAMGEQFF. CDR3 coding DNA: TGTGCCAGCAGACCCCGGAAGGCAGCTATGGGGGAGCAGTTCTTC. The chain recombines TRBV2 with TRBJ2-1; D uncertain. Looked up from germline, CDR1 is SNHLY and CDR2 is FYNNEI. V was shortened by 6 bases and J by 10 bases, with 22 bases between the two germline ends. The CDR3 is 15 amino acids. Full variable domain (remainder filled in from reference TRBV2 and TRBJ2-1): EPEVTQTPSHQVTQMGQEVILRCVPISNHLYFYWYRQILGQKVEFLVSFYNNEISEKSEIFDDQFSVERPDGSNFTLKIRSTKLEDSAMYFCASRPRKAAMGEQFFGPGTRLTVL.

V usage is TRBV11-2 and J usage is TRBJ1-5; D remains unclear. CDR1 and CDR2 (germline): SGHAT, FQNNGV. Trimming pared 1 base from V and 2 bases from J, leaving 12 bases between. The CDR3 spans 16 residues. In DNA form, the CDR3 reads TGTGCCAGCAGCTTAGGTGAGGGTGGTGGCAATCAGCCCCAGCATTTT. As protein: CASSLGEGGGNQPQHF.

This CDR3 reads CASSQFTTSYNEQFF. DNA for the CDR3: TGTGCCAGCAGCCAATTCACAACCTCCTACAATGAGCAGTTCTTC. This sequence joins TRBV7-6 and TRBJ2-1; the D is unclear. Germline assignment: CDR1 SGHVS and CDR2 FNYEAQ. The germline V and J ends were trimmed by 5 bases and 0 bases, with 11 bases remaining between them. The CDR3 runs 15 residues.

The genes are TRBV7-2 and TRBJ1-1; possibly TRBD1 for D (6 bases). CDR3 length equals 14 residues. Deletions cut 3 bases from V and 1 base from J, with 9 bases between. Germline CDR1 and CDR2: SGHTA and FQGNSA. The CDR3 loop reads CASSFYRANTEAFF. CDR3 coding DNA: TGTGCCAGCAGCTTTTACAGGGCGAACACTGAAGCTTTCTTT.

The chain couples TRBV6-6 to TRBJ2-7, with 7 bases fitting TRBD2. From germline, CDR1 is MNHNY and CDR2 SVGAGI (reference sequence). This CDR3 has 16 residues. The V gene end was trimmed by 0 bases and the J gene end by 4 bases; junction bases not matched to a gene: 9. The CDR3 spells CASSYSTRGSVYEQYF. The CDR3 coding sequence is TGTGCCAGCAGTTACTCCACTCGCGGGAGCGTATACGAGCAGTACTTC.

The chain carries TRBV7-2 and TRBJ2-2; TRBD2 aligns across 8 bases. After removal of 3 bases from V and 6 bases from J, the junction contained 3 bases not matched to a gene. CDR3 length: 14 amino acids. Germline-derived CDR1 and CDR2 are SGHTA and FQGNSA. The CDR3 bases are TGTGCCAGCAGCTTCGGCGGGGGGTCCGGGGAGCTGTTTTTT. Translating gives CASSFGGGSGELFF.

The chain joins TRBV5-6 to TRBJ2-1; D is possibly TRBD2 (6 bases). V lost 2 bases, J lost 9 bases, and 15 bases lay in between. The length of the CDR3 is 14 residues. Germline V gives CDR1 SGHDT, CDR2 YYEEEE. This chain's CDR3 is CASSFTGLGGEQFF. CDR3 bases: TGTGCCAGCAGCTTCACGGGGTTGGGGGGTGAGCAGTTCTTC.